This paragraph covers one TCR beta chain sequence. The entry originates in a study of early stage breast cancer tumors. Some clones are missing from TCRdb's copy, which holds only in-frame ones; the method was immunoSEQ multiplex PCR. The table lists 9,500 to 11,000 clones, around 70% of them singletons. This CDR3 has 10 residues. Germline CDR1 reads DFQATT; CDR2 reads SNEGSKA (reference sequence). Trimming removed 5 bases from V and 7 bases from J, with 9 bases in between. Sample: breast tumor tissue. This chain connects TRBV20-1 to TRBJ2-7; possible D gene TRBD2, 6 bases. This clonotype was sampled from a person in their 40s with breast cancer. The CDR3 reads CSAWREEQYF. The CDR3 DNA reads as TGCAGTGCTTGGAGGGAGGAGCAGTACTTC.